This T cell receptor beta chain was documented in a study of OX40 agonist ivuxolimab in advanced cancers. As for the study in general: Cohort: about 82% men, mean age 60, aged roughly 23 to 90. Findings of the study overall: Relative to CD4+ cells, CD8+ T cells on average had more expanded clones.

Regarding this clone: Its antigen remains unidentified.

Clones were read by immunoSEQ multiplex PCR, and TCRdb kept only the in-frame ones, dropping some. The sample includes 100,000 to 130,000 clones, approximately 89% seen only once; the top ten take about 1.2%. With V trimmed by 4 bases and J by 3 bases, 13 bases remained unmatched. Germline values: CDR1 SGHNT, CDR2 YYREEE (reference sequence). This CDR3 spans 16 amino acids. The chain couples TRBV5-4 to TRBJ2-7, with TRBD2 matching 7 bases. Specimen: CD4+ or CD8+ T cells sorted from blood, collected in a trial of the OX40 agonist ivuxolimab. The TCR comes from an adult with an advanced solid tumor such as melanoma, head and neck, liver or kidney cancer. For the CDR3, the DNA is TGTGCCAGCAGCAATGATCAGCGGGGCCTCTTCTACGAGCAGTACTTC. This sequence encodes CASSNDQRGLFYEQYF.